The 17 T cell receptor beta chains listed next were all sequenced from one sample in a study of T cell repertoires in cytomegalovirus infection (dated by TCRdb to about 2019). These receptors' antigens are unknown. TCRdb lists the instrument as Illumina HiSeq 1500. The public reads were run again by TCRdb, first through fastp at Q25 and then through MiXCR, and only productive beta chains were kept. CDR3 protein duplicates are merged, each entry listing the most common genes and DNA. A total of roughly 990,000 distinct CDR3 sequences appear in this sample, approximately 31% of them only once. 11% to 15% of the sample is in the top ten clones. What this sample's treatment or condition label stands for: in vitro stimulation with specific CMV peptide epitopes to enrich CMV-specific T cells. The source was cultured CD8+ T cells from PBMCs, collected from culture after CMV antigen stimulation. The receptors originated from a human donor in good health (CMV status not recorded). Some clones in this sample may be carry-over from other donors' samples.

The rearrangement links TRBV12-3 or TRBV12-4 to TRBJ2-7, with TRBD1 matching 7 bases. Trimming at V came to 2 bases and at J to 2 bases, leaving 9 bases not matched to a gene. The CDR3 has 16 residues. The CDR3 DNA reads TGTGCCAGCAGTTTATCTCACTCGACAGGGCCCTACGAGCAGTACTTC. Translating it yields CASSLSHSTGPYEQYF.

The chain joins TRBV3-1 to TRBJ2-7; tentative D call: TRBD1 (6 bases). The CDR3 covers 15 residues. From germline, CDR1 is LGHDT and CDR2 YNNKEL (reference sequence). V was clipped by 0 bases and J by 3 bases, with 12 bases between them. CDR3 in DNA: TGTGCCAGCAGCCAAGAAAAGGACAGCCGCTACGAGCAGTACTTC. Translation gives CASSQEKDSRYEQYF.

The chain joins TRBV12-3 or TRBV12-4 to TRBJ1-1, with 10 bases that match TRBD1. This CDR3 contains 14 residues. The ends lost 6 bases at V and 5 bases at J; junction bases unmatched: 6. The CDR3 here is CASSKGQGKTEAFF. In DNA, the CDR3 is TGTGCCAGCAGCAAGGGACAGGGGAAGACTGAAGCTTTCTTT.

This clonotype appeared a few times. The chain links TRBV29-1 to TRBJ1-2; possible D gene TRBD1, 5 bases. The CDR3 loop spans 11 amino acids. Trimming took off 6 bases at V and 3 bases at J, with 8 bases between the two ends. Germline CDR1 and CDR2: SQVTM and ANQGSEA. In DNA, the CDR3 is TGCAGCGTACGGGACCACTATGGCTACACCTTC. Protein product: CSVRDHYGYTF.

The CDR3 DNA is TGTGCCAGCAGCTTACATTCGCCGGGACAGGGGGTGTCTGAAGCTTTCTTT. Its protein product is CASSLHSPGQGVSEAFF. The J gene is TRBJ1-1, the V gene TRBV7-9; 11 bases fit TRBD1. V lost 2 bases to trimming and J lost 6 bases; unmatched junction nucleotides: 11. The CDR3 contains 17 residues. Germline lookup yields CDR1 SEHNR and CDR2 FQNEAQ (reference sequence).

The V and J genes are TRBV7-6 and TRBJ2-1; tentatively, D is TRBD1 (6 bases). The V end was cut by 8 bases, the J end by 7 bases, with 15 bases between. Germline V gives CDR1 SGHVS, CDR2 FNYEAQ. The CDR3 is 13 residues long. DNA of the CDR3: TGTGCCAGCGGAACAGGGTTCACTAATGAGCAGTTCTTC. Translated: CASGTGFTNEQFF.

The chain is built from TRBV2 and TRBJ2-7; 7 bases fit TRBD2. After removal of 3 bases from V and 0 bases from J, the junction contained 8 bases not matched to a gene. The CDR3 spans 16 residues. Germline values: CDR1 SNHLY, CDR2 FYNNEI. CDR3 in DNA: TGTGCCAGCAGTGAGCCTTCGGGGGGTGCCTCCTACGAGCAGTACGTC. Translation gives CASSEPSGGASYEQYV.

This clonotype was detected only a few times. This chain links TRBV7-9 with TRBJ1-1; TRBD1 matches at 10 bases. V was pared by 5 bases and J by 6 bases, with 9 bases of the junction left unmatched. Looked up from germline, CDR1 is SEHNR and CDR2 is FQNEAQ (reference sequence). This CDR3 spans 15 amino acids. CDR3 DNA sequence: TGTGCCAGCAGCCCCAGGGGACAGGGGATTCCTGAAGCTTTCTTT. Its translation is CASSPRGQGIPEAFF.

For this clonotype: Since a much larger clone is just one base distant, this may be a read error. The rearrangement joins TRBV7-8 to TRBJ2-1, with D unclear. The V gene lost 6 bases and the J gene lost 2 bases, with 14 bases spanning the gap. Germline V CDR1 and CDR2: SGHVS, FQNEAQ. This CDR3 spans 15 amino acids. The CDR3 spells CASSPQYGPYNEQFF. The DNA of the CDR3 is TGTGCCAGCAGTCCTCAGTACGGCCCCTACAATGAGCAGTTCTTC.

The chain couples TRBV7-9 to TRBJ2-1; D assignment may be TRBD1 or TRBD2 (5 bases each). Germline V gene sequence: CDR1 SEHNR, CDR2 FQNEAQ (reference sequence). This CDR3 has 17 amino acids. With 5 bases removed from V and 2 bases from J, the gap between germline ends came to 19 bases. This CDR3 reads CASSPQSARGPYNEQFF. Here the CDR3 DNA reads TGTGCCAGCAGCCCCCAATCTGCCCGGGGCCCCTACAATGAGCAGTTCTTC.

In this sample, this clonotype turned up a few times. CDR3 nucleotides: TGTGCCAGCAGCTATTCTGGAAACACCATATATTTT. Its protein is CASSYSGNTIYF. This chain uses TRBV13 with TRBJ1-3; D ambiguous. Germline V gene sequence: CDR1 PRHDT, CDR2 FYEKMQ (reference sequence). The CDR3 is 12 amino acids. V lost 4 bases and J 1 base, leaving 2 bases between the germline ends.

Comments on this clonotype: A read error may produce the germline difference seen at one junction end. This chain uses TRBV6-1 with TRBJ2-1; 11 bases align to TRBD2. Germline values: CDR1 MNHNS, CDR2 SASEGT. The CDR3 extends over 15 amino acids. The CDR3: CPSSEPSGGRDEQFF. CDR3 sequence (DNA): TGTCCCAGCAGTGAACCTAGCGGGGGGCGGGATGAGCAGTTCTTC.

J is TRBJ2-7 and V is TRBV7-8; 10 bases match TRBD2. This CDR3 region has 17 residues. Germline V CDR1 and CDR2: SGHVS, FQNEAQ. J lost 0 bases, V lost 5 bases, and 10 bases had no gene match. This CDR3 reads CASSVPRSGGLSYEQYF. In DNA form, the CDR3 reads TGTGCCAGCAGCGTACCCCGTAGCGGGGGGCTCTCCTACGAGCAGTACTTC.

V usage is TRBV10-3 and J usage is TRBJ1-2, with 8 bases that match TRBD1. The CDR3 length is 13 residues. Germline V gene lookup returns CDR1 ENHRY and CDR2 SYGVKD. V gave up 10 bases and J gave up 4 bases; unmatched junction bases: 8. CDR3 sequence (DNA): TGTGCCACCGTTGAGGACAGGGCCTATGGCTACACCTTC. It specifies CATVEDRAYGYTF.

This clonotype appeared once. The V call is TRBV20-1, the J call TRBJ2-2; D is possibly TRBD2 (5 bases). V was cut by 0 bases and J by 2 bases, with 13 bases left in between. This CDR3 comprises 16 residues. CDR1 DFQATT and CDR2 SNEGSKA come from the germline V gene (reference sequence). The CDR3 region has the DNA TGCAGTGCTAGAGATCTTCCGGGATCAAACACCGGGGAGCTGTTTTTT. Protein: CSARDLPGSNTGELFF.

The chain links TRBV11-2 to TRBJ1-1; weak D call: TRBD1 (6 bases). The CDR3 length is 15 residues. Germline assignment: CDR1 SGHAT and CDR2 FQNNGV. Trimming pared 5 bases from V and 1 base from J, leaving 14 bases between. This chain's CDR3 is CASSVRTAPNTEAFF. The CDR3 DNA reads TGTGCCAGCAGCGTGAGGACAGCGCCGAACACTGAAGCTTTCTTT.

This clonotype was observed a handful of times. A far larger clone is off by one base, so a read error is likely. This chain connects TRBV7-9 to TRBJ2-1; a possible D gene is TRBD2 (7 bases). V lost 0 bases, J lost 5 bases, and 11 bases lay in between. CDR3 length equals 15 residues. From germline, CDR1 is SEHNR and CDR2 FQNEAQ (reference sequence). CDR3 region: CASSLAGGPHNEQFF. The CDR3 DNA sequence: TGTGCCAGCAGCTTAGCGGGGGGGCCCCACAATGAGCAGTTCTTC.